This T cell receptor beta chain is from a study of blood T cell repertoires in COVID-19. As for the study in general: Researchers got acute and convalescent COVID-19 samples from the United States, Italy and Spain. From T cells, B-cell-depleted T cells, or PBMCs came the material, which was cDNA or gDNA.

Measured with immunoSEQ multiplex PCR; TCRdb has only the in-frame clones, and not every one. The profile covers under 300,000 clones, with around nine tenths appearing a single time and over 2.5% taken by the ten largest. From germline, CDR1 is SGHVS and CDR2 FQNEAQ. Trimming took off 1 base at V and 0 bases at J, with 6 bases between the two ends. The CDR3 spans 14 residues. Donors were grouped by their self-reported clinical history. The V gene is TRBV7-8, the J gene TRBJ1-1; D gene uncertain. The TCR comes from a woman between 40 and 55 years old who had been exposed to COVID-19. The sample comprised PBMCs or T cells enriched from blood (not recorded which). The CDR3 region has the DNA TGTGCCAGCAGCTTAGGGCTCATGAACACTGAAGCTTTCTTT. Its translation is CASSLGLMNTEAFF.